The subject of this entry is one T cell receptor beta chain. This clonotype came up many times. Its recognized antigen is unknown. No much larger clone is present one base from it, and per-base qualities are unavailable. V is cut by 3 bases and J by 3 bases, and the space between the germline ends is 11 bases. Spanning cysteine to phenylalanine, the CDR3 consists of 14 amino acids. CDR3 DNA only is kept here, 42 bases in frame from base 1. The germline V gene supplies CDR1 ENHRY and CDR2 SYGVKD. The TCR beta CDR3 regions were amplified from RNA transcripts. The TCR CDR3 was subjected to a first round of RT-PCR using the HTBI primer set and the Qiagen OneStep RT-PCR kit. Libraries were constructed in a second round of multiplex PCR, after which size selection and purification were carried out. Sequencing of the libraries was done on an Illumina HiSeq2000 using paired-end 100 bp reads. Processing in the source paper ran as follows. SOAPnuke was used to process the raw data, throwing out any read that contained adapters or uncalled bases, had a mean Phred below 15, or lacked an exact constant-primer or identifier match. COPE v1.2.5 was used to merge high-quality paired reads, and clonotypes were defined as unique nucleotide sequences. MiTCR v1.1 was used to align the clonotypes against IMGT TRBV, TRBD and TRBJ reference segments. The analysis was restricted to V-J combinations with a frequency above 0.0001, which together covered 99.2% of the repertoires. The TCS score was defined as F50 (clonal expansion) divided by E x V (chaos), with BLOSUM62-based TCRdist calculated between CDR3 peptides within each V-J. Welch's t-statistics and random forest reduced roughly 540 V-J features to 13, which were used in a naive Bayes classifier (R e1071). TCRdb applied fastp at Q25 and MiXCR to the public reads, then kept only in-frame beta chains. Entries that share a CDR3 protein sequence are merged under the most common genes and DNA. The V and J calls and clone size come from TCRdb's table, not from the authors' own analysis. The sample yields 600,000 or so distinct CDR3 sequences; around 15% were counted once. In total, the top ten clones hold less than 4.5% of the sample.

The source of the sample is a study of T cells in Graves' hyperthyroidism and ophthalmopathy (dated by TCRdb to about 2019). Broadly, across the study: Peripheral blood samples were taken at the time of initial diagnosis, prior to any treatment. TCR V-J signatures able to tell the groups apart were searched for in a discovery cohort of 100 patients, of whom 43 had Graves' ophthalmopathy and more than 55 had stable Graves' hyperthyroidism. Prospective prediction of ophthalmopathy was tested in an independent validation cohort of about 19 hyperthyroidism patients and 15 to 17 patients who later progressed to ophthalmopathy. The 100 or so discovery patients were randomly split 7:3 into training and test sets. In more than 5 Graves' hyperthyroidism patients, the study also compared T-cell repertoires from thyroid tissue with T-cell repertoires from blood. Once sampling was done, hyperthyroidism patients were given methimazole at a starting dose of 30 mg daily, whereas ophthalmopathy patients were given high-dose intravenous methylprednisolone. The paper describes TCR Vbeta CDR3 sequencing of about 140 peripheral blood samples, made up of 43 ophthalmopathy patients, some 80 hyperthyroidism patients and roughly 17 progressor patients. Broader findings and caveats from the paper: Most expanded thyroid clonotypes (frequency above 0.001) were also detected in blood, suggesting blood repertoires may reflect thyroid immune responses. Sample size was not statistically predetermined, and blinding of investigators to group allocation was not performed. Ophthalmopathy was separated from stable hyperthyroidism by a 13 V-J signature model, with roughly 88% sensitivity and about 84% specificity obtained in cross-validation and 80%/75% obtained in testing. In validation, the model predicted progression to ophthalmopathy a median of approximately 6.3 months before onset, with approximately 71% sensitivity and nearly 75% specificity.

Stable Graves' hyperthyroidism was defined as no progression to ophthalmopathy during 18 months of follow-up. Hyperthyroidism patients were newly diagnosed, had a disease duration of under 2 months, and were aged 18 to 65 years. Exclusion was applied to patients with uncontrolled infections, other autoimmune diseases, pregnancy or lactation. Diagnoses relied on clinical symptoms, serum thyroxine and TRAb, thyroid ultrasound and orbital computed tomography. Ficoll-Paque density gradient centrifugation was used to isolate PBMCs from approximately 10 ml of fresh peripheral blood. Total RNA was extracted with Trizol reagent, and quality was checked on an Agilent 2100 Bioanalyzer.

Recombination linked TRBV10-3 to TRBJ2-5; TRBD2 is perhaps the D gene, given 6 matching bases. Input material: blood. The TCR was taken from a woman in her twenties or thirties with Graves' hyperthyroidism. The CDR3 protein sequence reads: CAISDEGGKETQYF. In nucleotide form, the sequence is TGTGCCATCAGTGATGAGGGCGGGAAAGAGACCCAGTACTTC.